This TCR beta chain came from a study of vaccination and CD4 T cells after COVID-19. Study-wide background: A median of approximately 72 days (range 14 to 241) separated dose two from the taking of post-vaccine samples. As a positive control, some control cultures were given a CEFX pool, while others were given an HIV-1 Nef pool or no peptide.

Cultured CD4+ T cell DNA was sequenced using the Oncomine TCR Beta short-read assay. The genomic DNA was obtained from cultured CD4+ T cells by extraction with the QIAamp micro DNA kit. TCRdb re-derived calls from the PCR reads in MiXCR, one entry per CDR3 protein. This sample yields 8,500 to 13,000 distinct CDR3 sequences, of which 25% to 35% are seen a single time; approximately 12% belongs to the top ten. Details on this clonotype: The target antigen is unknown.

V lost 4 bases, J lost 5 bases, and 9 bases lay in between. CDR1 and CDR2 from the germline V gene are MNHEY and SVGEGT. CDR3 length: 13 residues. Treatment here: 10-day PBMC culture with coronavirus spike peptide pools or control peptides (ViraFEST assay). Samples of CD4+ T cells were obtained from the unexposed donor before the COVID-19 pandemic (2011-2018). With peptide pools, ViraFEST first expanded antigen-specific T cells and afterwards sequenced their TCRs. Researchers challenged CD4+ T cells from unexposed donors with SARS-CoV-2 S/N and four cold-coronavirus spikes, cells permitting. What was sequenced was CD4+ T cells from blood, cultured in vitro. The rearrangement joins TRBV6-2 or TRBV6-3 to TRBJ2-1; D possibly uses TRBD1 or TRBD2 (5 bases each). The sequence came from a human donor in good health. The CDR3 region has the DNA TGTGCCAGCAGTTCCCGGGGCGACAATGAGCAGTTCTTC. It translates to CASSSRGDNEQFF.